The 27 T cell receptor beta chains below were found in one sample sequenced in a study of STAT5B mutations in CD4+ large granular lymphocyte leukemia. Some clones are missing from TCRdb's copy, which holds only in-frame ones; the method was immunoSEQ multiplex PCR. This table holds about 34,000 clones, over 65% found once. The sample was CD4+ T cells from blood buffy coats. The source of these receptors is a human donor in good health.

This rearrangement joins TRBV18 to TRBJ1-2; 7 nucleotides align to TRBD1. Trimming took 4 bases from V and 10 from J; bases not matched to a gene: 6. The CDR3 contains 12 residues. The V gene's germline CDR1 is KGHSH and CDR2 LQKENI. CDR3 nucleotides: TGTGCCAGCTCACGGGGGCAGGGGGTCTACACCTTC. Protein product: CASSRGQGVYTF.

CDR3 in amino acids: CASSRGATEQFF. The CDR3 DNA reads as TGTGCCAGCAGTAGGGGGGCAACTGAGCAGTTCTTC. This chain uses TRBV2 with TRBJ2-1, with D possibly being TRBD1 or TRBD2 (6 bases each). This CDR3 spans 12 amino acids. Germline V lookup: CDR1 SNHLY, CDR2 FYNNEI. The V end lost 5 bases, the J end lost 9 bases, and 11 bases lay between the germline ends.

This clone has more than one count but fewer than ten. V usage is TRBV30 and J usage is TRBJ1-6; D remains ambiguous. The CDR3 contains 14 residues. Trimming removed 3 bases at V and 0 bases at J, with 6 bases between. Germline loops: CDR1 GTSNPN, CDR2 SVGIG (reference sequence). The CDR3 region has the DNA TGTGCCTGGAGGTCAAGCTCCTATAATTCACCCCTCCACTTT. It specifies CAWRSSSYNSPLHF.

This chain uses TRBV4-2 with TRBJ2-2, with unresolved D. The V end was cut by 0 bases, the J end by 6 bases, with 8 bases between. Germline V gene lookup returns CDR1 LGHNA and CDR2 YNFKEQ. CDR3 size: 14 residues. CDR3 residues: CASSQDLVSGELFF. The CDR3 DNA reads as TGTGCCAGCAGCCAAGATCTAGTGTCCGGGGAGCTGTTTTTT.

The chain is built from TRBV5-1 and TRBJ2-3; 8 nucleotides agree with TRBD2. Germline CDR1 is SGHRS and CDR2 is YFSETQ. CDR3 length: 14 residues. After removal of 4 bases from V and 5 bases from J, the junction contained 6 bases not matched to a gene. This CDR3 is CASSVGGAGDTQYF. The CDR3 DNA sequence: TGCGCCAGCAGCGTCGGGGGGGCGGGAGATACGCAGTATTTT.

The chain employs TRBV29-1 and TRBJ2-1; 8 nucleotides line up with TRBD2. This CDR3 spans 14 amino acids. Losses at the gene ends were 7 bases for V and 8 bases for J; bases not matched to a gene: 13. CDR1 and CDR2 (germline): SQVTM, ANQGSEA. CDR3 bases: TGCAGCGGGTCCAACGGGGGACTAGGGGATGAGCAGTTCTTC. The encoded protein is CSGSNGGLGDEQFF.

This clone was detected a few times. V usage is TRBV19 and J usage is TRBJ1-5, with TRBD1 identical over 7 bases. This CDR3 is built from 15 residues. V shed 5 bases, J shed 3 bases, and the junction held 7 bases outside the gene matches. The V gene's germline CDR1 is LNHDA and CDR2 SQIVND (reference sequence). The CDR3 loop reads CASSLGTVFNQPQHF. For the CDR3, the DNA is TGTGCCAGTAGTCTCGGGACAGTGTTCAATCAGCCCCAGCATTTT.

This chain uses TRBV10-3 with TRBJ1-2, with 10 bases that match TRBD1. Looked up from germline, CDR1 is ENHRY and CDR2 is SYGVKD. Trimming removed 8 bases from V and 3 bases from J; junction bases left unmatched: 6. This CDR3 has 14 residues. The CDR3 DNA sequence: TGTGCCATCGCGGGGACAGGGGTAGACTATGGCTACACCTTC. Translating it yields CAIAGTGVDYGYTF.

CDR3 protein: CASLSYKGEQFF. In DNA, the CDR3 is TGTGCCAGCCTCTCGTATAAGGGGGAGCAGTTCTTC. The chain is built from TRBV28 and TRBJ2-1; maybe TRBD1 (5 bases). This CDR3 has 12 residues. The V gene's germline CDR1 is MDHEN and CDR2 SYDVKM. Trimming took 8 bases from V and 10 from J, leaving 15 bases between them.

The chain is built from TRBV7-6 and TRBJ2-1; possibly TRBD1 or TRBD2 for D (5 bases each). Germline V gene data show CDR1 as SGHVS and CDR2 as FNYEAQ. The V and J ends lost 7 bases and 0 bases respectively, with 13 bases between them. CDR3 length: 15 residues. The CDR3 coding sequence is TGTGCCAGCACCCGGGGCCCCAACTCCTACAATGAGCAGTTCTTC. It codes for CASTRGPNSYNEQFF.

A word on this clone: Compared with germline, one end of the junction differs, possibly owing to a read error. This chain connects TRBV7-7 to TRBJ2-5, with 8 bases identical to TRBD2. This CDR3 has 16 amino acids. CDR1 is SSHAT and CDR2 is FNYEAQ in the germline V gene (reference sequence). The CDR3 DNA is TGTGCTAGCAGCTTAGTAAATAGCGGGGACACGGAGACCCAGTACTTC. It specifies CASSLVNSGDTETQYF.

Concerning this clone: A junction boundary mismatches the germline segment, possibly from a read error. Additional DNA sequences in this sample encode the identical CDR3. The chain joins TRBV4-1 to TRBJ1-3, with D unresolved. This CDR3 has 17 residues. The germline V gene has CDR1 MGHRA and CDR2 YSYEKL. CDR3 in DNA: TGCGCCAGCAGCCAAGTTATCGGTGGAGGGTTAGGAAACACCATATACTTT. Translated, it gives CASSQVIGGGLGNTIYF.

This rearrangement joins TRBV6-5 to TRBJ2-1, with D perhaps being TRBD1 or TRBD2 (6 bases each). This CDR3 spans 14 amino acids. With 1 base removed from V and 10 bases from J, the gap between germline ends came to 14 bases. Per germline, CDR1 MNHEY and CDR2 SVGAGI. In nucleotides, the CDR3 is TGTGCCAGCAGTTACTTGCTCGGGGGCCTCGAGCAGTTCTTC. It translates to CASSYLLGGLEQFF.

CDR3 amino acids: CAWSVPGQGHYEQYF. The DNA for the CDR3 is TGTGCCTGGAGTGTACCCGGACAGGGGCACTACGAGCAGTACTTC. The V call is TRBV30, the J call TRBJ2-7, with 9 bases that match TRBD1. The CDR3 contains 15 residues. Germline V lookup: CDR1 GTSNPN, CDR2 SVGIG (reference sequence). V lost 0 bases to trimming and J lost 3 bases; unmatched junction nucleotides: 6.

The chain is built from TRBV11-1 and TRBJ2-2, with D perhaps matching TRBD1 (5 bases). Trimming took 0 bases from V and 11 from J, leaving 10 bases between them. The CDR3 has 13 amino acids. From germline, CDR1 is SGHAT and CDR2 FQDESV (reference sequence). CDR3 loop: CASSLAAQGELFF. DNA for the CDR3: TGTGCCAGCAGCTTAGCGGCCCAGGGTGAGCTGTTTTTT.

This chain uses TRBV7-2 with TRBJ1-2, with no clear D. Per the germline V gene, CDR1 is SGHTA and CDR2 is FQGNSA. Trimming took 0 bases from V and 7 from J, leaving 9 bases between them. The CDR3 contains 13 residues. The DNA for the CDR3 is TGTGCCAGCAGCTTAGCCGGGTTTTCTGGCTACACCTTC. Residues: CASSLAGFSGYTF. Combining the CDR3 with reference TRBV7-2 and TRBJ1-2 gives the whole variable domain GAGVSQSPSNKVTEKGKDVELRCDPISGHTALYWYRQSLGQGLEFLIYFQGNSAPDKSGLPSDRFSAERTGGSVSTLTIQRTQQEDSAVYLCASSLAGFSGYTFGSGTRLTVV.

The rearrangement joins TRBV10-3 to TRBJ2-1, with 10 nucleotides matching TRBD2. The CDR3 is made up of 16 amino acids. Trimming cost V 0 bases and J 6 bases; bases outside gene matches: 5. Germline values: CDR1 ENHRY, CDR2 SYGVKD. DNA for the CDR3: TGTGCCATCAGTGAGTCGGGGTCTAGCGGGGGCAATGAGCAGTTCTTC. It encodes CAISESGSSGGNEQFF.

This clone was recorded a few times. The chain uses TRBV4-2 and TRBJ1-2, with D possibly TRBD1 on 6 matching bases. In germline, CDR1 is LGHNA, CDR2 YNFKEQ. CDR3 length: 15 residues. The germline V and J ends were trimmed by 0 bases and 6 bases, with 14 bases remaining between them. The CDR3 DNA reads TGTGCCAGCAGCCAAGACGGCAGGGAGGGGGATGGCTACACCTTC. This encodes CASSQDGREGDGYTF.

This clone was seen a few times. CDR3 bases: TGTGCCAGCAGTGGGGACGGGAGGGGCACTGAAGCTTTCTTT. Protein: CASSGDGRGTEAFF. The chain carries TRBV2 and TRBJ1-1; D perhaps matches TRBD1 (5 bases). The V gene's germline CDR1 is SNHLY and CDR2 FYNNEI. This CDR3 spans 14 amino acids. Trimming pared 4 bases from V and 4 bases from J, leaving 13 bases between.

This chain uses TRBV4-3 with TRBJ2-7; 7 bases align to TRBD2. The CDR3 is 16 residues long. V gave up 0 bases and J gave up 0 bases; unmatched junction bases: 5. From germline, CDR1 is LGHNA and CDR2 YSLEER. The CDR3 spells CASSQDARGSSYEQYF. In DNA form, the CDR3 reads TGCGCCAGCAGCCAAGATGCGCGGGGGAGCTCCTACGAGCAGTACTTC.

The rearrangement joins TRBV6-5 to TRBJ2-6, with D possibly being TRBD1 or TRBD2 (5 bases each). Germline V lookup: CDR1 MNHEY, CDR2 SVGAGI. The CDR3 loop spans 15 amino acids. V lost 1 base and J 2 bases, leaving 6 bases between the germline ends. The CDR3 coding sequence is TGTGCCAGCAGTTACTTGGGGGCTGGGGCCAACGTCCTGACTTTC. Translation: CASSYLGAGANVLTF.

V and J are TRBV5-1 and TRBJ2-5; no reliable D call. Germline V gene sequence: CDR1 SGHRS, CDR2 YFSETQ. This CDR3 has 12 amino acids. Trimming cost V 1 base and J 10 bases, with 11 bases left between them. For the CDR3, the DNA is TGCGCCAGCAGCTTGTCCAGTTTGGACCAGTACTTC. It yields the protein CASSLSSLDQYF. Combining the CDR3 with reference TRBV5-1 and TRBJ2-5 gives the whole variable domain KAGVTQTPRYLIKTRGQQVTLSCSPISGHRSVSWYQQTPGQGLQFLFEYFSETQRNKGNFPGRFSGRQFSNSRSEMNVSTLELGDSALYLCASSLSSLDQYFGPGTRLLVL.

The V call is TRBV6-6, the J call TRBJ2-5; D might be TRBD2 (5 bases). Trimming cost V 2 bases and J 4 bases, with 17 bases left between them. The germline gives CDR1 MNHNY, CDR2 SVGAGI (reference sequence). This CDR3 comprises 16 residues. CDR3 sequence reads: CASSYLGRGQGETQYF. The CDR3 bases are TGTGCCAGCAGTTACCTAGGGAGAGGTCAAGGAGAGACCCAGTACTTC.

This clone was detected only a few times. The V call is TRBV4-2, the J call TRBJ1-3, with 7 positions matching TRBD1. Germline CDR1 is LGHNA and CDR2 is YNFKEQ. CDR3 length: 17 residues. Trimming at V came to 0 bases and at J to 0 bases, leaving 5 bases not matched to a gene. Here the CDR3 DNA reads TGTGCCAGCAGCCAAGAGACGGGACAGAGCTCTGGAAACACCATATATTTT. It is translated as CASSQETGQSSGNTIYF.

J is TRBJ2-5 and V is TRBV5-4; D is possibly TRBD1 or TRBD2 (5 bases each). Germline-derived CDR1 and CDR2 are SGHNT and YYREEE (reference sequence). The CDR3 covers 15 residues. Trimming removed 4 bases at V and 7 bases at J, with 20 bases between. The CDR3 region has the DNA TGTGCCAGCAGCCTAGGTCACCGGGACCCGGCGACCCAGTACTTC. Protein product: CASSLGHRDPATQYF.

The V gene is TRBV9, the J gene TRBJ2-7; 7 bases match TRBD1. Germline V CDR1 and CDR2: SGDLS, YYNGEE. The CDR3 is made up of 13 amino acids. The V segment lost 3 bases and the J segment 2 bases; nucleotides outside the gene matches: 2. Written as DNA, the CDR3 is TGTGCCAGCAGCGGACAGGGAACCTACGAGCAGTACTTC. It specifies CASSGQGTYEQYF.

J is TRBJ2-7 and V is TRBV10-3; TRBD1 or TRBD2 may be the D gene (7 bases each). Germline V CDR1 and CDR2: ENHRY, SYGVKD. The CDR3 is 18 amino acids. V lost 3 bases and J 2 bases, leaving 23 bases between the germline ends. CDR3 nucleotide sequence: TGTGCCATCAGTGATCGGTTGGGACAGAAGGGAGGGACCTACGAGCAGTACTTC. Translation: CAISDRLGQKGGTYEQYF.